The 7 T cell receptor beta chains below all came from one sample that was sequenced in a study of blood T cell repertoires in COVID-19. Libraries were prepared by immunoSEQ multiplex PCR; TCRdb keeps only in-frame clonotypes and omits some of them. The table lists about 310,000 clones, around 87% of them singletons. The material sequenced was peripheral blood. These receptors came from a man aged 50 or older with active or convalescent COVID-19.

The chain employs TRBV30 and TRBJ1-6, with D possibly TRBD1 on 6 matching bases. The ends were cut back, 2 bases at V and 0 bases at J, with 11 bases in the middle. Germline loops: CDR1 GTSNPN, CDR2 SVGIG (reference sequence). This CDR3 has 16 residues. The CDR3 region has the DNA TGTGCCTGGAGTCGGACAGAAAGCTCCTATAATTCACCCCTCCACTTT. It is translated as CAWSRTESSYNSPLHF.

The chain combines TRBV7-9 with TRBJ1-5, with D perhaps matching TRBD1 (5 bases). V shed 1 base and J shed 4 bases, with 14 bases lying between them. The germline CDR1 and CDR2 sequences are SEHNR and FQNEAQ (reference sequence). This CDR3 has 16 amino acids. The DNA of the CDR3 is TGTGCCAGCAGCTTAGTAAATGGGGAGGGGAATCAGCCCCAGCATTTT. Translation gives CASSLVNGEGNQPQHF.

The J gene is TRBJ1-5, the V gene TRBV28, with TRBD1 as a possible D gene (5 bases). CDR1 is MDHEN and CDR2 is SYDVKM in the germline V gene. CDR3 length: 14 residues. Trimming stripped 11 bases from V and 5 bases from J, with 19 bases between. This CDR3 is CASSRAANDQPQHF. DNA of the CDR3: TGTGCCTCGTCCAGGGCGGCCAACGATCAGCCCCAGCATTTT.

The count of this clone is one. The chain uses TRBV5-1 and TRBJ2-7, with 7 bases that match TRBD2. Germline V CDR1 and CDR2: SGHRS, YFSETQ. V lost 0 bases and J lost 6; bases outside the gene matches: 6. The CDR3 consists of 14 residues. In nucleotides, the CDR3 is TGCGCCAGCAGCTTGGCTCGGGAGGCCGGCGAGCAGTACTTC. Translating it yields CASSLAREAGEQYF.

The chain joins TRBV30 to TRBJ1-1; the D gene is possibly TRBD1 (5 bases). With 0 bases removed from V and 5 bases from J, the gap between germline ends came to 10 bases. CDR1 is GTSNPN, CDR2 SVGIG, per germline (reference sequence). This CDR3 region has 13 residues. The CDR3 loop reads CAWSVGGRTEAFF. The CDR3 DNA sequence: TGTGCCTGGAGTGTGGGGGGTAGAACTGAAGCTTTCTTT.

CDR3 sequence reads: CASKGTGSGNTIYF. DNA for the CDR3: TGTGCCAGCAAAGGGACAGGGTCTGGAAACACCATATATTTT. This chain links TRBV9 with TRBJ1-3; TRBD1 aligns across 9 bases. CDR1 is SGDLS and CDR2 is YYNGEE in the germline V gene. There are 14 residues in the CDR3. V shed 6 bases, J shed 1 base, and the junction held 2 bases outside the gene matches.

The V call is TRBV4-1, the J call TRBJ2-2; 7 bases match TRBD1. The CDR3 runs to 17 residues. Germline trimming cut 1 base from V and 0 bases from J; bases unmatched to any gene: 5. The germline CDR1 and CDR2 sequences are MGHRA and YSYEKL. Here the CDR3 DNA reads TGCGCCAGCAGCCAAGTTATTGGGACAGCGAACACCGGGGAGCTGTTTTTT. It is translated as CASSQVIGTANTGELFF.